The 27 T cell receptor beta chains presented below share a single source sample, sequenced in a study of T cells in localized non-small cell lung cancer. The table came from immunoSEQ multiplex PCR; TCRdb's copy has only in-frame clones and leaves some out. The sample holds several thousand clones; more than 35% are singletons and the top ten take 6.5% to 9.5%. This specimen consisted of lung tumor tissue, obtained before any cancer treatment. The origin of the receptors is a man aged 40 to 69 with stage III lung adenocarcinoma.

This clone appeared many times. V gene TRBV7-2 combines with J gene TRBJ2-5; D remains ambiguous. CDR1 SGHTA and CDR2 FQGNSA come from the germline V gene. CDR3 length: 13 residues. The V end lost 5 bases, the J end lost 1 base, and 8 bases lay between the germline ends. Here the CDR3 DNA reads TGTGCCAGCAGCCCTCAAGTCCAAGAGACCCAGTACTTC. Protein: CASSPQVQETQYF.

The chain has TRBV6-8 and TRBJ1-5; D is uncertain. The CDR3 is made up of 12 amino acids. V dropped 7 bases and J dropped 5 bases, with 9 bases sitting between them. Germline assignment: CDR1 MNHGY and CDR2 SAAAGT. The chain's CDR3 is CASTGSDQPQHF. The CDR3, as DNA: TGTGCCAGCACCGGGTCGGATCAGCCCCAGCATTTT.

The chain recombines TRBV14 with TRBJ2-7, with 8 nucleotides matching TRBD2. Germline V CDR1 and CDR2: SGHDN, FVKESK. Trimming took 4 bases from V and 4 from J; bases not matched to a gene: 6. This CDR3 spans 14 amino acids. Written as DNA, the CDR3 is TGTGCCAGCAGCCCCAGCGGGAGAGTATACGAGCAGTACTTC. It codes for CASSPSGRVYEQYF.

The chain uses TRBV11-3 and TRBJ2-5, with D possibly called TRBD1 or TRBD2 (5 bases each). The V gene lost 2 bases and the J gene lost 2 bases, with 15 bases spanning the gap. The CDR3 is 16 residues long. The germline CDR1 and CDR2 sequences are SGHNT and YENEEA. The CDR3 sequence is CASSLKIGTSQETQYF. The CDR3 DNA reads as TGTGCCAGCAGCTTAAAAATTGGGACCTCTCAAGAGACCCAGTACTTC.

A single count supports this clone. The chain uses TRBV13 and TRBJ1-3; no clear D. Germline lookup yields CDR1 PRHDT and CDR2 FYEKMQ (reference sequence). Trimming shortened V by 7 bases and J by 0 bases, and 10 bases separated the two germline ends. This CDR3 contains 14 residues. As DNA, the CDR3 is TGTGCCAGCATGCAGGAGAGCTCTGGAAACACCATATATTTT. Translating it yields CASMQESSGNTIYF.

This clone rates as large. The CDR3 sequence: CASSIRGDYEQYF. CDR3 coding DNA: TGTGCCAGTAGTATAAGGGGGGACTACGAGCAGTACTTC. The V call is TRBV19, the J call TRBJ2-7; either TRBD1 or TRBD2 may fit D (6 bases each). V was clipped by 2 bases and J by 3 bases, with 8 bases between them. Germline V gene lookup returns CDR1 LNHDA and CDR2 SQIVND (reference sequence). The CDR3 totals 13 residues.

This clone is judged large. CDR3 protein: CASDPGHSGTDTQYF. Written as DNA, the CDR3 is TGTGCTAGTGACCCCGGCCACTCCGGCACAGATACGCAGTATTTT. V is TRBV12-5 and J is TRBJ2-3; D gene uncertain. V lost 7 bases, J lost 1 base, and 15 bases lay in between. The CDR3 is made up of 15 amino acids. Germline lookup yields CDR1 LGHNT and CDR2 FRNRAP. The full variable domain, with the rest looked up from reference TRBV12-5 and TRBJ2-3, is DARVTQTPRHKVTEMGQEVTMRCQPILGHNTVFWYRQTMMQGLELLAYFRNRAPLDDSGMPKDRFSAEMPDATLATLKIQPSEPRDSAVYFCASDPGHSGTDTQYFGPGTRLTVL.

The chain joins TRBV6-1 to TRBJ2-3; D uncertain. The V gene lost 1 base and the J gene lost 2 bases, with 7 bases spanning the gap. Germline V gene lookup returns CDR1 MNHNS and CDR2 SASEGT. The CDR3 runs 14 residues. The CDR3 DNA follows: TGTGCCAGCAGTGAAGTAGGACCCACAGATACGCAGTATTTT. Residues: CASSEVGPTDTQYF.

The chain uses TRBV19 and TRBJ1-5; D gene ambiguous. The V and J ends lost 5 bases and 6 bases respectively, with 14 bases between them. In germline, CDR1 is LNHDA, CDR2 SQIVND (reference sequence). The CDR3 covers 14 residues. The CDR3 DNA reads TGTGCCAGTAGTTTAAGTAATCCGAGTCAGCCCCAGCATTTT. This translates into CASSLSNPSQPQHF.

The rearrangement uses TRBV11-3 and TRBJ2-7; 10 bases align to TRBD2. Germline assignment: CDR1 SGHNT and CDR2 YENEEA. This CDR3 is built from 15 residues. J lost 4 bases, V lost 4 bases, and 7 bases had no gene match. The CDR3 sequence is CASSSLGTSEYEQYF. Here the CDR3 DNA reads TGTGCCAGCAGCTCACTTGGGACTAGCGAGTACGAGCAGTACTTC.

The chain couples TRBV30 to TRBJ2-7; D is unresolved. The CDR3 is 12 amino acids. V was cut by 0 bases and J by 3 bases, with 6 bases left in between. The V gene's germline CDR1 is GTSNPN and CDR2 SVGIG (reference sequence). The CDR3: CAWSVVDYEQYF. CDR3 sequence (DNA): TGTGCCTGGAGTGTGGTCGACTACGAGCAGTACTTC.

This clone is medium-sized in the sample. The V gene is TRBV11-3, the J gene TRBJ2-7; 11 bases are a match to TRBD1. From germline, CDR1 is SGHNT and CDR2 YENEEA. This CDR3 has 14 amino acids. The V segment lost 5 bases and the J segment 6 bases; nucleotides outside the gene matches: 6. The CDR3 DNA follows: TGTGCCAGCAGCCCGGGACAGGGGGGACTCGAGCAGTACTTC. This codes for CASSPGQGGLEQYF.

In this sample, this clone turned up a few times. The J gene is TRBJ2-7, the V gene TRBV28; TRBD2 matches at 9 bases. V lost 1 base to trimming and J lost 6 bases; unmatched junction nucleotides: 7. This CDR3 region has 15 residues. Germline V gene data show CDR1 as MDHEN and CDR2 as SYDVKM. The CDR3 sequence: CASSLSSSGKAEQYF. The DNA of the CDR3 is TGTGCCAGCAGTTTATCGTCTAGCGGGAAGGCCGAGCAGTACTTC. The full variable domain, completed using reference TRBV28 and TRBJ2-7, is DVKVTQSSRYLVKRTGEKVFLECVQDMDHENMFWYRQDPGLGLRLIYFSYDVKMKEKGDIPEGYSVSREKKERFSLILESASTNQTSMYLCASSLSSSGKAEQYFGPGTRLTVT.

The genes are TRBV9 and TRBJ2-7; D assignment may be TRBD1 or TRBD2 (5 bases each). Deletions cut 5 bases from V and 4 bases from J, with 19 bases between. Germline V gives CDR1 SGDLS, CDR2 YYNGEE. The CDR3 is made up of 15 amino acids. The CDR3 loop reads CASSDEGAGSYEQYF. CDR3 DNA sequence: TGTGCCAGCAGTGACGAAGGAGCAGGGAGTTACGAGCAGTACTTC.

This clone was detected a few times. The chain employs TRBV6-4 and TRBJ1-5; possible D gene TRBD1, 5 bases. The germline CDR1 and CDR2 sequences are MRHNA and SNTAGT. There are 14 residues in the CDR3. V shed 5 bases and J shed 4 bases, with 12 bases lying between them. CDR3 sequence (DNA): TGTGCCAGCAGTTCCAGGGAGACAAATCAGCCCCAGCATTTT. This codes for CASSSRETNQPQHF.

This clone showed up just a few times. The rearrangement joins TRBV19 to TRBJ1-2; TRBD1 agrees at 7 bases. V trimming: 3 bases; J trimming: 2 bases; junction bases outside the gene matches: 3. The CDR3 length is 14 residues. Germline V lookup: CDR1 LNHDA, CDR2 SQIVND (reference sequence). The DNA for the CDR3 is TGTGCCAGTAGTATCGGCAGGGGGAACTATGGCTACACCTTC. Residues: CASSIGRGNYGYTF. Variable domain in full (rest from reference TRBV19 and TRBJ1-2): DGGITQSPKYLFRKEGQNVTLSCEQNLNHDAMYWYRQDPGQGLRLIYYSQIVNDFQKGDIAEGYSVSREKKESFPLTVTSAQKNPTAFYLCASSIGRGNYGYTFGSGTRLTVV.

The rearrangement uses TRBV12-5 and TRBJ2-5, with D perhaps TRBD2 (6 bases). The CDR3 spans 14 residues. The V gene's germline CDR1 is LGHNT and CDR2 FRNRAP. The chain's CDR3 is CASTLGGGEETQYF. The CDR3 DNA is TGTGCCAGCACTCTTGGGGGAGGAGAGGAGACCCAGTACTTC.

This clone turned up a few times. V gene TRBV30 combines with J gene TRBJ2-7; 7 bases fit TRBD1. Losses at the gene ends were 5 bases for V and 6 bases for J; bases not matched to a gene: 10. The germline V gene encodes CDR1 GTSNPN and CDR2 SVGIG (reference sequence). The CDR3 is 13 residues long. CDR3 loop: CAWDQGVEGEQYF. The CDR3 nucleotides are TGTGCCTGGGACCAGGGGGTCGAGGGCGAGCAGTACTTC.

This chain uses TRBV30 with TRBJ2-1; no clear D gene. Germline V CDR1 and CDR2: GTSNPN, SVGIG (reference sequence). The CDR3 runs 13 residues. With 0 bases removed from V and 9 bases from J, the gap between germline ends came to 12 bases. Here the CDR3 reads CAWSVPPASEQFF. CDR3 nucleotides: TGTGCCTGGAGTGTACCCCCAGCGTCTGAGCAGTTCTTC.

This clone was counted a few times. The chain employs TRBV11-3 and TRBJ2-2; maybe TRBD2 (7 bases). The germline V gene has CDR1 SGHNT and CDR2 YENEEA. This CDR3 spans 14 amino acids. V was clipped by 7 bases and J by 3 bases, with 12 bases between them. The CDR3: CASTWGGDTGELFF. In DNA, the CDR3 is TGTGCCAGCACCTGGGGGGGCGACACCGGGGAGCTGTTTTTT.

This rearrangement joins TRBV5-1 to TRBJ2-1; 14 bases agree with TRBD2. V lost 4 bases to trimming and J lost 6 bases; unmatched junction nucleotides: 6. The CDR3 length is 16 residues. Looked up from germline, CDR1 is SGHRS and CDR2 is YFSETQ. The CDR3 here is CASSAGLAGGGNEQFF. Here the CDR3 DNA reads TGCGCCAGCAGCGCCGGACTAGCGGGAGGAGGCAATGAGCAGTTCTTC.

As DNA, the CDR3 is TGTGCCACTTCGGGTGGACGGCAAGAGACCCAGTACTTC. The encoded protein is CATSGGRQETQYF. This chain links TRBV19 with TRBJ2-5, with no clear D. This CDR3 has 13 residues. Trimming removed 10 bases from V and 2 bases from J, with 14 bases in between. Germline V gene lookup returns CDR1 LNHDA and CDR2 SQIVND (reference sequence).

CDR3 region: CASSPRLAERTGELFF. CDR3 DNA sequence: TGTGCCAGCTCACCACGACTAGCGGAGCGCACCGGGGAGCTGTTTTTT. The chain couples TRBV18 to TRBJ2-2, with 9 nucleotides matching TRBD2. V lost 1 base to trimming and J lost 4 bases; unmatched junction nucleotides: 4. There are 16 residues in the CDR3. CDR1 and CDR2 (germline): KGHSH, LQKENI.

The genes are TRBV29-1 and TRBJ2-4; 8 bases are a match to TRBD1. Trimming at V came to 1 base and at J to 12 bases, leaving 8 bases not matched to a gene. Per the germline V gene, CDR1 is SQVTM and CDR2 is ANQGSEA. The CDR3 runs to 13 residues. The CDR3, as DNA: TGCAGCGTTGAAGTCGGGCAGGGGGCACATCAGTACTTC. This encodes CSVEVGQGAHQYF.

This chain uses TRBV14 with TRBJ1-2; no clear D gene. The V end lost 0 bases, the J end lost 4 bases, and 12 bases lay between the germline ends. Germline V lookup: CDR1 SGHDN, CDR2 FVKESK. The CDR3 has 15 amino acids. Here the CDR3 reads CASSQDPGMPYGYTF. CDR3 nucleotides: TGTGCCAGCAGCCAAGATCCTGGGATGCCCTATGGCTACACCTTC. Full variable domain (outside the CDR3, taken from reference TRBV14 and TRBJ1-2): EAGVTQFPSHSVIEKGQTVTLRCDPISGHDNLYWYRRVMGKEIKFLLHFVKESKQDESGMPNNRFLAERTGGTYSTLKVQPAELEDSGVYFCASSQDPGMPYGYTFGSGTRLTVV.

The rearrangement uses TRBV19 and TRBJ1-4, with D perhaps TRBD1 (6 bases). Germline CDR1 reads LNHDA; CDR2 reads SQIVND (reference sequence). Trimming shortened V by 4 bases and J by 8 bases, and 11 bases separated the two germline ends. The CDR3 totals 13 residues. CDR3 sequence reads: CASSTPGAEKLFF. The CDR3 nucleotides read TGTGCCAGTAGTACCCCAGGGGCCGAAAAACTGTTTTTT.

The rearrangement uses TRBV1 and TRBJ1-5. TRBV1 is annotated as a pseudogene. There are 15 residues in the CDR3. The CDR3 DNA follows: TGCGCCAGCAGCCCAGGGTCGGGACCCAATCAGCCCCAGCATTTT. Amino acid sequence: CASSPGSGPNQPQHF.